Reported below is one T cell receptor (beta chain). This record comes from a study of PD-1 blockade in mismatch repair-deficient tumors. Using immunoSEQ multiplex PCR, the repertoire was profiled, and TCRdb retains in-frame clones only, with some absent. This sample carries approximately 100,000 clones, under 90% of them seen once, and the ten largest clones take roughly 6.3%. Trimming pared 0 bases from V and 3 bases from J, leaving 12 bases between. The length of the CDR3 is 16 residues. Germline V gene lookup returns CDR1 SGHTA and CDR2 FQGNSA. This sequence originates from an adult with mismatch repair-deficient cancer. This specimen was peripheral blood, taken about 33 weeks after starting pembrolizumab. The genes are TRBV7-2 and TRBJ1-3; possibly TRBD1 for D (5 bases). CDR3 nucleotides: TGTGCCAGCAGCTTAGCGCTGACAGCCTATGGAAACACCATATATTTT. Amino acid sequence: CASSLALTAYGNTIYF. Together with reference TRBV7-2 and TRBJ1-3, the CDR3 gives the full variable domain: GAGVSQSPSNKVTEKGKDVELRCDPISGHTALYWYRQSLGQGLEFLIYFQGNSAPDKSGLPSDRFSAERTGGSVSTLTIQRTQQEDSAVYLCASSLALTAYGNTIYFGEGSWLTVV.